One T cell receptor beta chain is described in this entry. Trimming cost V 1 base and J 2 bases, with 3 bases left between them. This CDR3 is built from 12 residues. CDR1 and CDR2 (germline): SGDLS, YYNGEE. The sample comes from a study of T cell responses to AZD1222 COVID-19 vaccine. Some clones are missing from TCRdb's copy, which holds only in-frame ones; the method was immunoSEQ multiplex PCR. The table includes 150,000 or so clones, roughly 92% detected once. Sequencing used peripheral blood, obtained 28 days after the second AZD1222 dose. V gene TRBV9 combines with J gene TRBJ1-2; no reliable D call. This sequence originates from an adult who received the AZD1222 COVID-19 vaccine. The CDR3 coding sequence is TGTGCCAGCAGCGTACAAAACTATGGCTACACCTTC. As protein: CASSVQNYGYTF. Drawing the rest from reference TRBV9 and TRBJ1-2, the complete variable domain is DSGVTQTPKHLITATGQRVTLRCSPRSGDLSVYWYQQSLDQGLQFLIQYYNGEERAKGNILERFSAQQFPDLHSELNLSSLELGDSALYFCASSVQNYGYTFGSGTRLTVV.